The entry that follows covers one TCR beta chain sequence. Its antigen is currently unknown. These data are taken from a study of regulatory dendritic cells for organ transplantation. Study observations and caveats: Mature dendritic cells appeared to drive more memory CD8+ clonal expansion than regulatory ones.

The CDR3 is 14 amino acids. Germline V lookup: CDR1 SGHVS, CDR2 FNYEAQ. Losses at the gene ends were 5 bases for V and 3 bases for J; bases not matched to a gene: 3. Sorted subsets were CFSE-labeled and cultured approximately 5 days with allogeneic dendritic cells. Naive CD45RA+ and memory CD45RO+ CD4+ or CD8+ T cells were FACS-sorted. Method: immunoSEQ multiplex PCR; TCRdb's copy keeps in-frame clones and lacks some. This sample has 9,500 to 15,000 clones, with about 70% found just once. The genes are TRBV7-6 and TRBJ2-2; 7 nucleotides align to TRBD1. This clonotype was obtained from a human donor in good health. Sample: naive CD4+ T cells from blood cultured with regulatory dendritic cells. Indicated subset: CD45RA+ naive T cells. Here the CDR3 reads CASSPGQYTGELFF. The CDR3 nucleotides are TGTGCCAGCAGCCCGGGACAGTACACCGGGGAGCTGTTTTTT.